This TCR beta chain was profiled in a study of T cells after yellow fever vaccination (dated by TCRdb to the late 2010s). About the investigation overall: The SMART-Seq v4 Ultra Low Input RNA kit was used to prepare libraries from fractions with low cell numbers. To follow T-cell clones before and after primary and booster YFV17D yellow fever vaccination, bulk TCR alpha and beta repertoires were sequenced over time. Two healthy male donors, one aged 18 to 30 and one aged 30 to 40 years, made up the cohort. Bulk PBMC replicates and cell subsets were isolated from blood drawn at multiple timepoints before and after both primary and secondary immunization.

This clonotype appeared a few times. Its antigen remains undetermined. No much larger clone is present one base from it, and per-base qualities are unavailable. Per the publication, the treatment or condition label means: live attenuated yellow fever vaccine strain. At every blood-draw timepoint, two biological replicates of bulk PBMCs were collected. PBMCs were isolated from peripheral blood using a standard Ficoll-Paque protocol. RNA was extracted with TriZol from bulk PBMCs, CD4 and CD8 fractions, and dextramer-positive and dextramer-negative fractions. Synthesis of TCR cDNA relied on 5'RACE template switching, a step that introduced a universal primer site along with unique molecular identifiers. Priming for cDNA synthesis came from both the TCR alpha and TCR beta constant segments. Library amplification used two PCR steps, and the second PCR step added sample barcodes and sequencing adapters. Libraries were sequenced on Illumina HiSeq 2500 (2x100 bp) or NovaSeq (2x150 bp). The authors' pipeline ran thus. MIGEC was used to demultiplex reads and collapse the reads into UMI consensus sequences, and MiXCR was used for V(D)J alignment. Clonotypes responding to the vaccine were identified with edgeR on replicate PBMC samples, with the criteria of FDR below 0.01 and a log2 fold change above 5 up to day 15. Each bulk clonotype received a CD4 or CD8 identity based on whether the sequenced CD4 or CD8 repertoire contained that clonotype at higher abundance. TCRdb reworked the public reads: Q25 trimming with fastp, MiXCR clone assembly, productive beta chains retained. One record per CDR3 amino acid sequence lists the most common genes and DNA. The V and J calls were not made by the authors but by TCRdb's processing. This sample lists hundreds of thousands of distinct CDR3 sequences; approximately 13% were detected once. The top ten clonotypes cover about 14% of the sample.

The study at large found these results: Because the study included only a couple of donors, the extent to which the findings can be generalized is limited. FACS-sorted repertoires could contain abundant contaminating clonotypes from the bulk population, so computational filtering was required. A small fraction of clonotypes appeared in both the CD4 and CD8 compartments, likely as a result of convergent recombination. The secondary T-cell response was found to be weaker but faster than the primary response, with a peak reached on day 5 rather than on day 15. After the booster, most clones that had expanded after primary vaccination were detected again (around 96% of CD4 and around nine tenths of CD8), suggesting broad maintenance of memory.

CDR1 and CDR2 (DFQATT, SNEGSKA) derive from the germline V gene (reference sequence). Trimming takes 5 bases from V and 3 bases from J, and the germline ends sit 11 bases apart. CDR3 length: 13 amino acids, cysteine to phenylalanine. Only CDR3 DNA is held: 39 bases, read in frame from base 1. The source is a man younger than 40 who received the YFV17D yellow fever vaccine. This specimen was PBMCs, taken on the day of the yellow fever booster vaccination. Rearrangement joined TRBV20-1 to TRBJ1-5, and perhaps TRBD1 as D gene, on 5 matching bases. The DNA reads TGCAGTGCTTCCCGGGGCGACAATCAGCCCCAGCATTTT. It is translated as CSASRGDNQPQHF.